A selection of T cell receptor beta chains follows, all from one sample in a study of technical replicates of blood from several donors. Some clones are missing from TCRdb's copy, which holds only in-frame ones; the method was immunoSEQ multiplex PCR. The table includes approximately 12,000 clones, roughly 83% detected once. The sample comprised PBMCs. The receptors originated from a human donor in good health. The conserved cysteine and the conserved F or W are not part of the CDR3 here. The order of the fields is J gene, V gene, CDR3 length, CDR3 protein.

>TRBJ2-3|TRBV5-1|13
ASSLSSGRADTQY
>TRBJ2-3|TRBV28|9
ASQGTDTQY
>TRBJ1-2|TRBV7-6|11
ASSGTGDSGYT
>TRBJ1-2|TRBV30|13
AWSDAGVAADGYT
>TRBJ2-2|TRBV28|16
ASSSYRRTSGSTGELF
>TRBJ2-2|TRBV7-8|13
ASSLGQGDTGELF
>TRBJ2-6|TRBV9|13
ASSGGVLGANVLT
>TRBJ2-7|TRBV11-2|13
ASSLVLGAGYEQY
>TRBJ2-5|TRBV5-1|14
ASSPGTSGGQETQY
>TRBJ1-3|TRBV7-9|12
ASSPGGAGNTIY
>TRBJ2-1|TRBV5-1|14
ASSLSVLATYNEQF
>TRBJ2-7|TRBV5-6|11
ASSSRGSDEQY
>TRBJ2-7|TRBV10-3|13
AISPTSGSMDEQY
>TRBJ2-5|TRBV30|11
AWTTGSQETQY
>TRBJ1-1|TRBV11-1|14
ASSLGRWARNTEAF
>TRBJ2-3|TRBV28|12
ASSTGGGTDTQY
>TRBJ2-7|TRBV7-9|13
ASSLGSGQAYEQY
>TRBJ2-5|TRBV19|12
ASRSRGGGETQY